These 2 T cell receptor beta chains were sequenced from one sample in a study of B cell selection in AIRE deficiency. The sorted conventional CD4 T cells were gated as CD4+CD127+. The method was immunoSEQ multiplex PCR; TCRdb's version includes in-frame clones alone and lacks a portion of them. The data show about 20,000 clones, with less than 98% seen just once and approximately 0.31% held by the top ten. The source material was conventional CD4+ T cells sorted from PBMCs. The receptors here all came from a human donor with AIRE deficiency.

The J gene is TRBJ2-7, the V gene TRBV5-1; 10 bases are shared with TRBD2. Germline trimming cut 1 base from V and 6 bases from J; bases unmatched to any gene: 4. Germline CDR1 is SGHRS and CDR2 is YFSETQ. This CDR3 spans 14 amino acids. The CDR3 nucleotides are TGCGCCAGCAGCTTGTCTAGCGGGGGAGGCGAGCAGTACTTC. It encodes CASSLSSGGGEQYF.

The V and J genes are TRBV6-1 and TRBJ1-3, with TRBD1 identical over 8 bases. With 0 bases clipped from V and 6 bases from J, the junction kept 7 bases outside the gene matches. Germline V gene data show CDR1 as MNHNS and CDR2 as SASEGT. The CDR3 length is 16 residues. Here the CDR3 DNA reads TGTGCCAGCAGTGAAGCGGGCGGGACAGGACTAAACACCATATATTTT. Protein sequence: CASSEAGGTGLNTIYF.